This T cell receptor (beta chain) emerged from a study of shared clonotypes between healthy human individuals. General study results and limits: Non-shared clonotypes were found to have lower generation probabilities than the clonotypes that were shared by all four of the sorted-subset donors. Incompleteness in sorted-subset sequencing, despite large depth, was shown by rarefaction. A limitation of the genetic and exposure-history diversity represented arose from few donors.

Concerning this clone itself: Its target is unknown.

The test was conducted at deep level. Profiled with immunoSEQ multiplex PCR; TCRdb holds only in-frame clones, not every one. Of about 1.5 million clones listed, around 98% are singletons. The CDR3 contains 15 residues. The V segment lost 3 bases and the J segment 0 bases; nucleotides outside the gene matches: 2. Germline V lookup: CDR1 SGHNT, CDR2 YYREEE (reference sequence). The rearrangement joins TRBV5-4 to TRBJ2-2; 7 nucleotides agree with TRBD1. This TCR came from a man between 25 and 39 years old in good health. The sequenced sample was naive CD4+ T cells sorted from blood. Subset reported: CD45RA+ positively selected. CDR3 loop: CASSSGGTNTGELFF. CDR3 DNA sequence: TGTGCCAGCAGCTCAGGGGGAACGAACACCGGGGAGCTGTTTTTT.